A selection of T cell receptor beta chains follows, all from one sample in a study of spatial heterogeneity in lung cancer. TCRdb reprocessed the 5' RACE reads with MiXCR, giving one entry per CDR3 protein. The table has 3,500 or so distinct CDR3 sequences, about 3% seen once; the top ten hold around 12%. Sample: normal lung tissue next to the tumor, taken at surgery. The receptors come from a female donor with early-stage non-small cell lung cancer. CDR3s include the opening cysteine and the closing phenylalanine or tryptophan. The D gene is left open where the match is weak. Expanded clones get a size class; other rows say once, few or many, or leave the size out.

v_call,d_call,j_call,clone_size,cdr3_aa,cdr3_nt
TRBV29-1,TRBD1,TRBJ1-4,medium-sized,CSVVAQGAGKLFF,TGCAGCGTTGTAGCTCAGGGGGCAGGAAAACTGTTTTTT
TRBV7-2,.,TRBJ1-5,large,CASSPSTGGGPQHF,TGTGCCAGCAGCCCATCGACGGGGGGAGGGCCCCAGCATTTT
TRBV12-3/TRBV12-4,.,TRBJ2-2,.,CASSLGQGYTGELFF,TGTGCCAGCAGTTTAGGCCAGGGATACACCGGGGAGCTGTTTTTT
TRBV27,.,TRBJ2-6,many,CASSPLSGANVLTF,TGTGCCAGCAGTCCCCTCTCTGGGGCCAACGTCCTGACTTTC
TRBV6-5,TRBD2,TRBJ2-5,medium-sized,CASSYAGGGETQYF,TGTGCCAGCAGTTACGCGGGGGGGGGGGAGACCCAGTACTTC
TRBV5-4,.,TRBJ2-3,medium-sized,CASSSPSRGMADTQYF,TGTGCCAGCAGCTCCCCTAGTAGGGGGATGGCAGATACGCAGTATTTT
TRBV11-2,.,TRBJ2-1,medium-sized,CASSLDLQVEQFF,TGTGCCAGCAGCTTAGATCTTCAGGTTGAGCAGTTCTTC
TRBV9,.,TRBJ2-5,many,CASSVWTQYF,TGTGCCAGCAGCGTCTGGACCCAGTACTTC
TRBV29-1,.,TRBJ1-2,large,CSALPLGGDGYTF,TGCAGCGCGCTCCCATTAGGGGGGGATGGCTACACCTTC
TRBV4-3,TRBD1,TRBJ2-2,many,CASSQEMTGAFGGELFF,TGCGCCAGCAGCCAAGAAATGACAGGGGCGTTCGGCGGGGAGCTGTTTTTT
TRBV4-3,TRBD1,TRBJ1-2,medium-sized,CASSQVGTGIYGYTF,TGCGCCAGCAGCCAAGTAGGGACAGGGATCTATGGCTACACCTTC
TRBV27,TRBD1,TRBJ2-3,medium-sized,CASRDRAFTDTQYF,TGTGCCAGCAGGGACAGGGCCTTCACAGATACGCAGTATTTT
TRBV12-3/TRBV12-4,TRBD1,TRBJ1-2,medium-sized,CASSEGADYGYTF,TGTGCCAGCAGCGAGGGGGCGGACTATGGCTACACCTTC
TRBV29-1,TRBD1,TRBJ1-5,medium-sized,CSARQGDQPQHF,TGCAGCGCAAGACAGGGAGATCAGCCCCAGCATTTT
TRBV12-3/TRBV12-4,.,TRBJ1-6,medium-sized,CASSTGQKDSPLHF,TGTGCCAGCAGTACCGGGCAGAAGGATTCACCCCTCCACTTT
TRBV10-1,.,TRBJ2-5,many,CASSMGSGKTQYF,TGCGCCAGCAGTATGGGGAGTGGAAAGACCCAGTACTTC
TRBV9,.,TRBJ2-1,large,CASSREPLGYNEQFF,TGTGCCAGCAGCAGGGAGCCCCTGGGTTACAATGAGCAGTTCTTC
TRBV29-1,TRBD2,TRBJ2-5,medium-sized,CSVEGTSGYQETQYF,TGCAGCGTTGAAGGGACTAGCGGATACCAAGAGACCCAGTACTTC
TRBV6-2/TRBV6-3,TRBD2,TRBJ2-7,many,CASSYASTTSVNEQYF,TGTGCCAGCAGTTACGCCAGCACCACTAGCGTCAACGAGCAGTACTTC
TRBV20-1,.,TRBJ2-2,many,CSASPTGELFF,TGCAGTGCTAGTCCCACCGGGGAGCTGTTTTTT
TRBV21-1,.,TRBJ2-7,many,CASSKFPLPGQENYEQYF,TGTGCCAGCAGCAAATTCCCCTTACCGGGACAGGAGAACTACGAGCAGTACTTC
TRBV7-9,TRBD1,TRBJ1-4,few,CASSFHRGQVNEKLFF,TGTGCCAGCAGCTTCCACCGGGGACAGGTGAATGAAAAACTGTTTTTT
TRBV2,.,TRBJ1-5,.,CASRKRRKGDQTQHF,TGTGCCAGCAGGAAAAGAAGGAAAGGGGATCAGACCCAGCATTTT
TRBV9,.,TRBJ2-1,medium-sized,CASSVEGEKDNEQFF,TGTGCCAGCAGCGTAGAAGGGGAGAAGGACAATGAGCAGTTCTTC
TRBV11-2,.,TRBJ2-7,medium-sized,CASSLSLGEYEQYF,TGTGCCAGCAGCTTATCATTGGGGGAATACGAGCAGTACTTC
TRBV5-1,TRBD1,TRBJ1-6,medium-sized,CASSLGQGKNSPLHF,TGCGCCAGCAGCTTGGGACAGGGGAAAAATTCACCCCTCCACTTT
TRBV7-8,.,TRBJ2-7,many,CASSPGHLESSYEQYF,TGTGCCAGCAGCCCGGGACACCTAGAGAGCTCCTACGAGCAGTACTTC
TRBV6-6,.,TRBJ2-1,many,CAAMEGISYNEQFF,TGTGCCGCTATGGAGGGGATCTCCTACAATGAGCAGTTCTTC
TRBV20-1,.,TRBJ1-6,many,CSARDTRDTSPLHF,TGCAGTGCTAGAGACACCCGGGACACTTCACCCCTCCACTTT
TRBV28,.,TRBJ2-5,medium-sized,CASSFPGGLGTQYF,TGTGCCAGCAGTTTCCCCGGCGGCCTGGGGACCCAGTACTTC
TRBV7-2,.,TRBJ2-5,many,CASSVLFSQETQYF,TGTGCCAGCAGCGTGCTCTTCTCCCAAGAGACCCAGTACTTC
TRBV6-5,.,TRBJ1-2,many,CASSNSYGGYTF,TGTGCCAGCAGTAATTCTTACGGAGGCTACACCTTC
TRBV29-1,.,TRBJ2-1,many,CSVVLAVQFF,TGCAGCGTTGTGTTAGCGGTGCAGTTCTTC
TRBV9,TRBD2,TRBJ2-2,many,CASSVSGGAIAGELFF,TGTGCCAGCAGCGTTAGCGGGGGGGCCATTGCCGGGGAGCTGTTTTTT
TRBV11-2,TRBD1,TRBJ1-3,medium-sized,CASSLDRAFSGNTIYF,TGTGCCAGCAGCTTGGACAGGGCATTCTCTGGAAACACCATATATTTT
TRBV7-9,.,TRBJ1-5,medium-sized,CASSLDGQPQHF,TGTGCCAGCAGCTTAGATGGGCAGCCCCAGCATTTT
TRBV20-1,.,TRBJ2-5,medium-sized,CSAILPDQPGETQYF,TGCAGTGCTATCCTACCGGACCAGCCAGGAGAGACCCAGTACTTC
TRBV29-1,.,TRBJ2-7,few,CSVDSGRLFF,TGCAGCGTTGATTCGGGTAGGCTTTTCTTC
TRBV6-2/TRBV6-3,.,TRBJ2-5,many,CASSSRGSGRGTQYF,TGTGCCAGCAGTTCCCGAGGTAGCGGAAGGGGGACCCAGTACTTC
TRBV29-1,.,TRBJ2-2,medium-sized,CSVSPKSAGELFF,TGCAGCGTGTCCCCAAAAAGCGCCGGGGAGCTGTTTTTT
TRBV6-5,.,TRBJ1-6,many,CASSSFKPGYPSASPLHF,TGTGCCAGCAGTTCCTTTAAACCAGGGTATCCCTCGGCTTCACCCCTCCACTTT
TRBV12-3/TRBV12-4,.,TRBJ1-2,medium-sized,CASSPPARLGYTF,TGTGCCAGCAGTCCCCCGGCCCGCTTGGGCTACACCTTC
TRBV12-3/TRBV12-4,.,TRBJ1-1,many,CASLKTMAFF,TGTGCCAGCCTTAAAACCATGGCTTTCTTT
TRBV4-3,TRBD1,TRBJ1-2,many,CASSRKGQGLTGFPLWSYTF,TGCGCCAGCAGCCGCAAAGGACAGGGCCTAACCGGATTCCCTCTATGGAGCTACACCTTC